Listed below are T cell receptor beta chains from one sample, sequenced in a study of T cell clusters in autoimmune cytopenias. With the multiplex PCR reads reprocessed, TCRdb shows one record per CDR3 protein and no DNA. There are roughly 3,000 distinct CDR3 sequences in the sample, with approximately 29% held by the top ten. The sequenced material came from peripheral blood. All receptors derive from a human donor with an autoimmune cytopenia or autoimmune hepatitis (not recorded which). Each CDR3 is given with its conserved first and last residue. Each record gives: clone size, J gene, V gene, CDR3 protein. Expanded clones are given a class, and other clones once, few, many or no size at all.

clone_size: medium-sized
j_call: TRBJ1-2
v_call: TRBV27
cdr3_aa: CASSPDRGTAHRYGYTF

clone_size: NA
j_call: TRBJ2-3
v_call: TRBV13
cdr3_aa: CASSHRVPDTQNF

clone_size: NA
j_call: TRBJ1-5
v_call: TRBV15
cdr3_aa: CATSRDDQPQHF

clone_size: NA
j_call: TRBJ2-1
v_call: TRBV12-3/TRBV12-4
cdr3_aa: CASSRLAGSLGEQFF

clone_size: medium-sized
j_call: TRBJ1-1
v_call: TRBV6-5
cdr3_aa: CASSWRQGFDEAFF

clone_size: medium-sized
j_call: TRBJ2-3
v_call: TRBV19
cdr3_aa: CASSPGLAVPDTQYF

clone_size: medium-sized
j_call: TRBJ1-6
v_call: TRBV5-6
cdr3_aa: CASSGGTGNSPLHF

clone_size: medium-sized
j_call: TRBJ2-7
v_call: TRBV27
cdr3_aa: CASSLGGVEQYF

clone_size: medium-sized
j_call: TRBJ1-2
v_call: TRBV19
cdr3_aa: CASSNRGQGYTF

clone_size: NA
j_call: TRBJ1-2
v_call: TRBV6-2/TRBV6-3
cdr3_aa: CASSPQGNYGYTF

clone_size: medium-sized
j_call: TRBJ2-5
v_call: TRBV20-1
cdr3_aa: CSARGLAGGPVDGETQYF

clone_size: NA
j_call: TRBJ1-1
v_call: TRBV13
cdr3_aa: CASSLGQLNTEAFF

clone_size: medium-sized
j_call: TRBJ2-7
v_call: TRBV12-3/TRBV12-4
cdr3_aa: CASSLGQGADEQYF

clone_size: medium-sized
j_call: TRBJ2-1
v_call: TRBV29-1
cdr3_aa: CSFSGGPPNYNEQFF

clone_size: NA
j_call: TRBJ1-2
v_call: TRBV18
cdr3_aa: CASSPGGLVSYTF

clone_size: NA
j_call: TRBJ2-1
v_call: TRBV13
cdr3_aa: CASSFRDREREQFF

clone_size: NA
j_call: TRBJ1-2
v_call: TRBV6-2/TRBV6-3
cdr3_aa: CASGQRQGEGYTF

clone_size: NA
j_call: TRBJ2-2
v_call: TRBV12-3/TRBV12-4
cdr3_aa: CASSFQGTGELFF

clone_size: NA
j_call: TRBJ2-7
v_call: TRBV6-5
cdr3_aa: CASIPGQGIYEQYF

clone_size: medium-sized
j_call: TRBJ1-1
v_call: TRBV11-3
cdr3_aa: CASSLASGGGTEAFF

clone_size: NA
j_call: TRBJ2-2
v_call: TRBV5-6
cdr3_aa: CASSFGPLSNIGELFF

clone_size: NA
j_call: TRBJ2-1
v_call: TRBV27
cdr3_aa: CASSLGSHNEQFF

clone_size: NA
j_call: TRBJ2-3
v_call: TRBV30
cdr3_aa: CAWSVQKGADTQYF

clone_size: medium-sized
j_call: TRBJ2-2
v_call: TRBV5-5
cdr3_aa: CASSLIGANTGELFF

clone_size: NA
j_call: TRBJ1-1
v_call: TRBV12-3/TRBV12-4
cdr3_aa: CASSLWLMNTEAFF

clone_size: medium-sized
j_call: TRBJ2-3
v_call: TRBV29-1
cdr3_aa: CSATPGGDTDTQYF

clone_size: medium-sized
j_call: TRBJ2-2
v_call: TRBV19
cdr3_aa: CAVRRGNTGELFF

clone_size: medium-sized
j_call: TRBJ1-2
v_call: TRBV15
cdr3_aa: CATSPPVGDRGWFNYGYTF

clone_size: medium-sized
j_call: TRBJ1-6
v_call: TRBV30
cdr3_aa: CAWSVVDRGYSPLHF

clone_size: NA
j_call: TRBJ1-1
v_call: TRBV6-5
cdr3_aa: CASSQGRGTEAFF

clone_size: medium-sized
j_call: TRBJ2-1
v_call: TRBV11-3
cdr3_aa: CASSLPGGGEQFF

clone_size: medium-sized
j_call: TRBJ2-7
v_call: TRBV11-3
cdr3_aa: CASSLSPGRGSYEQYF

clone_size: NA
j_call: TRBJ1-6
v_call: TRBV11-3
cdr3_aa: CASSLDQNLTPLHF

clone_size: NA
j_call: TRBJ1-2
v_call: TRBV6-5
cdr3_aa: CASSLGTAYGYTF

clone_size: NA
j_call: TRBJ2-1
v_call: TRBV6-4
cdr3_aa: CASGSQGASNEQFF

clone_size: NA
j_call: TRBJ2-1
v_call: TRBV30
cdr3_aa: CAWSSFHRLAGYNEQFF

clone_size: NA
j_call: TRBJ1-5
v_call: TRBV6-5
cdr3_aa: CASSYPGQGSQPQHF

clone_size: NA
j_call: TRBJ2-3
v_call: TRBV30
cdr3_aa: CAWSVGSLYDTQYF

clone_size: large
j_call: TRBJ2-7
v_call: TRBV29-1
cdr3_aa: CSVVQPGKYEQYF

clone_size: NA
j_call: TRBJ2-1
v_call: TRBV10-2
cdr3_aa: CASSAASGANEQFF

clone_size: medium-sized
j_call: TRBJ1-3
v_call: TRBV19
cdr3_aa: CASNTASGNTIYF

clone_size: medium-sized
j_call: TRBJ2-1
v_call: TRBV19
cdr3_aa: CATMQQGSYNEQFF

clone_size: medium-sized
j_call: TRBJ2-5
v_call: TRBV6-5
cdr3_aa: CASSYSNGQETQYF

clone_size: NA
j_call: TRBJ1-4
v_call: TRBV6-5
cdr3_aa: CASSYSGHGTEKLFF

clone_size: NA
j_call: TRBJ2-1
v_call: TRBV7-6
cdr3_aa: CASSPSGGAEEQFF

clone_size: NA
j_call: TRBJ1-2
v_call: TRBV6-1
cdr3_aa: CASNHAGLDYGYTF

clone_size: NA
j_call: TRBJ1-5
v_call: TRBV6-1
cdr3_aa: CACRQGGMGNQPQHF

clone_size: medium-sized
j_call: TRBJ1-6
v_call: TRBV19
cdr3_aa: CASKPGVSSYNSPLHF

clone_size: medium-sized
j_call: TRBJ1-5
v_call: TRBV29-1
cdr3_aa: CSVGQGDSNQPQHF